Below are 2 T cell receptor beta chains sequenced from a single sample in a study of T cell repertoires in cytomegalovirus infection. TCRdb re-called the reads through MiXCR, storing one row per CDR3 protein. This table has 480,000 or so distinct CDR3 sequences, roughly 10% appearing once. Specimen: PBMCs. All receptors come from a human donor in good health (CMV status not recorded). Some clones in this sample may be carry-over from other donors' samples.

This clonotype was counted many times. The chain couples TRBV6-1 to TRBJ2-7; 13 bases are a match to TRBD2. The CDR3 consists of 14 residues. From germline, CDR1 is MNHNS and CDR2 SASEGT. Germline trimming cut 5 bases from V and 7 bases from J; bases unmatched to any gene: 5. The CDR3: CASSFTSGRGEQYF. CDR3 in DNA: TGTGCCAGCAGTTTTACTAGCGGGAGGGGTGAGCAGTACTTC.

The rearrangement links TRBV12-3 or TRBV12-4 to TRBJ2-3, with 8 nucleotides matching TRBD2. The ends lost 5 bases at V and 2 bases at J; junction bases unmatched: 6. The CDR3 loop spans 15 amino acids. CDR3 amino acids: CASSERGRYTDTQYF. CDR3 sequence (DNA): TGTGCCAGCAGTGAGCGGGGGAGGTACACAGATACGCAGTATTTT.